These T cell receptor beta chains were read from a single sample in a study of T cells in Graves' hyperthyroidism and ophthalmopathy. TCRdb re-called the multiplex PCR reads through MiXCR, storing one row per CDR3 protein. The sample lists some 250,000 distinct CDR3 sequences, about 15% seen once, with 10% to 15% in the top ten. Specimen: blood. Receptor source: a woman aged 40 to 50 with Graves' hyperthyroidism that later progressed to Graves' ophthalmopathy. Both conserved end residues are part of each CDR3. The D gene is left open where the match is weak. Not every row has a clone size; where given, it reads once, few, many or a size class.

TRBJ2-7 | TRBV7-3 | many | NA | TGTGCCAGCAGCTTAATGTACGGATCCTCGGGGCAGTACTTC | CASSLMYGSSGQYF
TRBJ2-6 | TRBV11-2 | NA | NA | TGTGCCAGCAGCCTTCCACTCACCCGCCGAACCTCTGGGGCCAACGTCCTGACTTTC | CASSLPLTRRTSGANVLTF
TRBJ1-5 | TRBV4-1 | many | TRBD1 | TGCGCCAGCAGCCAAGATAGGACAGGGAATCTTCAGCCCCAGCATTTT | CASSQDRTGNLQPQHF
TRBJ1-1 | TRBV5-1 | many | NA | TGCGCCAGCAGCTGGAGGGACCGGGTGACTGAAGCTTTCTTT | CASSWRDRVTEAFF
TRBJ2-2 | TRBV7-7 | few | NA | TGTGCTAGCAGTGTACTGACAGGATCGGACACCGGGGAGCTGTTTTTT | CASSVLTGSDTGELFF
TRBJ2-6 | TRBV28 | many | NA | TGTGCCAGCAGTTTAAGTTTAGGGAGCTCTGGGGCCAACGTCCTGACTTTC | CASSLSLGSSGANVLTF
TRBJ2-1 | TRBV27 | many | NA | TGTGCCAGCAGTGTCAGCAGGAGCTCCTACAATGAGCAGTTCTTC | CASSVSRSSYNEQFF
TRBJ2-1 | TRBV18 | many | NA | TGTGCCAGCTCACCGCTCTTGGGGCCCTACAATGAGCAGTTCTTC | CASSPLLGPYNEQFF
TRBJ2-1 | TRBV30 | many | NA | TGTGCCTGGAATAGGAACAATGAGCAGTTCTTC | CAWNRNNEQFF
TRBJ1-5 | TRBV12-3/TRBV12-4 | many | TRBD1 | TGTGCCAGCAGTTCAGACAGGGGGCAATCCAATCAGCCCCAGCATTTT | CASSSDRGQSNQPQHF
TRBJ2-5 | TRBV12-3/TRBV12-4 | many | NA | TGTGCCAGCAGTTTAGAAAGCCGAAGGACCCAGTACTTC | CASSLESRRTQYF
TRBJ2-1 | TRBV12-3/TRBV12-4 | many | NA | TGTGCCAGCACCACGGGACTCAATGAGCAGTTCTTC | CASTTGLNEQFF
TRBJ2-7 | TRBV7-9 | NA | TRBD2 | TGTGCCAGCAGCTTCCAAACCGGGACTACCTTAGTCCCCCCTTACTACGAGCAGTACTTC | CASSFQTGTTLVPPYYEQYF
TRBJ2-3 | TRBV5-6 | many | NA | TGTGCCAGCAGCTTGTTTAAGGCAGATACGCAGTATTTT | CASSLFKADTQYF
TRBJ2-1 | TRBV20-1 | many | TRBD2 | TGCAGTGCTCAGACTAGCGGGAGTGACTCCTACAATGAGCAGTTCTTC | CSAQTSGSDSYNEQFF
TRBJ2-1 | TRBV6-6 | NA | TRBD1 | TGTGCCAGCAGTTACTCCCGGGACAGTTACAATGAGCAGTTCTTC | CASSYSRDSYNEQFF
TRBJ1-1 | TRBV20-1 | many | NA | TGCAGTGCTAGTTACCAGAACACTGAAGCTTTCTTT | CSASYQNTEAFF
TRBJ2-2 | TRBV27 | many | NA | TGTGCCAGCAGTTTACGGGGACATCGGAACACCGGGGAGCTGTTTTTT | CASSLRGHRNTGELFF
TRBJ1-2 | TRBV28 | many | NA | TGTGCCAGCAGTGTTACAGGGAACTATGGCTACACCTTC | CASSVTGNYGYTF
TRBJ2-7 | TRBV30 | NA | NA | TGTGCCTGGAGTGTTGAAGGGGAGCAGTACTTC | CAWSVEGEQYF
TRBJ1-6 | TRBV2 | many | NA | TGTGCCAGCAGGGAACAGACAGGTCATAATTCACCCCTCCACTTT | CASREQTGHNSPLHF
TRBJ2-6 | TRBV28 | many | NA | TGTGCCAGCAGTTTCCTCGGCTCCGGGGCCAACGTCCTGACTTTC | CASSFLGSGANVLTF
TRBJ2-3 | TRBV28 | many | NA | TGTGCCAGCAGAACCTACGGGACTAGCACAGATACGCAGTATTTT | CASRTYGTSTDTQYF
TRBJ1-5 | TRBV19 | many | TRBD1 | TGTGCCAGTAGTGTGGGACAGGGACCTAATCAGCCCCAGCATTTT | CASSVGQGPNQPQHF
TRBJ2-5 | TRBV20-1 | many | NA | TGCAGTGCTAGAGGCCCCCAAGAGACCCAGTACTTC | CSARGPQETQYF
TRBJ1-1 | TRBV6-1 | many | TRBD1 | TGTGCCAGCAGAACAGGGGGGTATGAAGCTTTCTTT | CASRTGGYEAFF
TRBJ2-5 | TRBV14 | many | NA | TGTGCCAGCAGCCACGTACAAGAGACCCAGTACTTC | CASSHVQETQYF
TRBJ2-5 | TRBV2 | many | NA | TGTGCCAGCAGTCCGGCCTCCGAGGGGACCCAGTACTTC | CASSPASEGTQYF
TRBJ2-6 | TRBV12-3/TRBV12-4 | NA | TRBD1 | TGTGCCAGCAGTTTATCCCAAGACAGGGGTCGGTCTGGGGCCAACGTCCTGACTTTC | CASSLSQDRGRSGANVLTF
TRBJ2-2 | TRBV5-1 | NA | NA | TGCGCCAGCAGGGGTTCGAACACCGGGGAGCTGTTGTTT | CASRGSNTGELLF
TRBJ2-7 | TRBV12-3/TRBV12-4 | many | TRBD2 | TGTGCCAGCAGTAGACAGCTAGCGGGACAAGGGTACGAGCAGTACTTC | CASSRQLAGQGYEQYF
TRBJ1-4 | TRBV2 | many | TRBD1 | TGTGCCAGCAGTGAAGCACAGGGGGGTACTAATGAAAAACTGTTTTTT | CASSEAQGGTNEKLFF
TRBJ2-1 | TRBV9 | many | NA | TGTGCCAGCAGCGTAGTGGATCTAGCGAAATCTGGCGATGAGCAGTTCTTC | CASSVVDLAKSGDEQFF
TRBJ2-3 | TRBV30 | many | NA | TGTGCCTGGGAGGACAGCGGGGCCACAGATACGCAGTATTTT | CAWEDSGATDTQYF
TRBJ2-5 | TRBV5-1 | NA | NA | TGCGCCAGCAGCTACAAGAGACCCCAGTACTTC | CASSYKRPQYF
TRBJ1-2 | TRBV12-3/TRBV12-4 | many | NA | TGTGCCAGCAGTCTCTGGACACTAGCTAACTATGGCTACACCTTC | CASSLWTLANYGYTF
TRBJ1-6 | TRBV5-1 | many | NA | TGCGCCAGCAGCTTGCCACAGGGAAAGAATAATTCACCCCTCCACTTT | CASSLPQGKNNSPLHF
TRBJ2-7 | TRBV10-3 | many | NA | TGTGCCATCAGTGAGTCGCTAGATGGCGAGCAGTACTTC | CAISESLDGEQYF
TRBJ2-3 | TRBV14 | many | TRBD2 | TGTGCCAGCAGCAGCATAGCGGGACTCAGCACAGATACGCAGTATTTT | CASSSIAGLSTDTQYF
TRBJ2-7 | TRBV19 | few | NA | TGTGCCAGTAGTATAAATGTTGGGGGACCCCCCTACGAGCAGTACTTC | CASSINVGGPPYEQYF
TRBJ2-3 | TRBV19 | NA | NA | TGTGCCAGTACCCTAGGGGCCTCCGGGGCAGATACGCAGTATTTT | CASTLGASGADTQYF
TRBJ1-3 | TRBV30 | many | NA | TGTGCCTGGAACATAATGGGAATAACCACCATATATTTT | CAWNIMGITTIYF
TRBJ2-5 | TRBV7-9 | NA | TRBD2 | TGTGCCAGCAGCTTAGATTCCGGCCGGGGGGGAACTGGACAAGAGACCCAGTACTTC | CASSLDSGRGGTGQETQYF
TRBJ2-1 | TRBV20-1 | many | NA | TGCAGTGCTAGAAAGAAGATCGGCAATGAGCAGTTCTTC | CSARKKIGNEQFF
TRBJ1-6 | TRBV15 | many | NA | TGTGCCACCAGCAGAGAAAGTTCACCCCTCCACTTT | CATSRESSPLHF
TRBJ2-1 | TRBV14 | many | NA | TGTGCCAGCAGCCAAATAGGGGGAGCTGAGCAGTTCTTC | CASSQIGGAEQFF
TRBJ2-7 | TRBV12-3/TRBV12-4 | many | TRBD1 | TGTGCCAGCAGTTTCCCATCAGGGGGAAGGGAGCAGTACTTC | CASSFPSGGREQYF
TRBJ2-3 | TRBV2 | many | TRBD2 | TGTGCCAGCAGTCCTACCCTTGGACTAGGGCCAGCGGGGCGCACAGATACGCAGTATTTT | CASSPTLGLGPAGRTDTQYF
TRBJ2-5 | TRBV13 | many | TRBD1 | TGTGCCAGCAGCTTAGCCGGGACAGGGGGCGAAGAGACCCAGTACTTC | CASSLAGTGGEETQYF
TRBJ1-1 | TRBV19 | many | NA | TGTGCCAGTAGGTCACAGAAAGAAGCTTTCTTT | CASRSQKEAFF